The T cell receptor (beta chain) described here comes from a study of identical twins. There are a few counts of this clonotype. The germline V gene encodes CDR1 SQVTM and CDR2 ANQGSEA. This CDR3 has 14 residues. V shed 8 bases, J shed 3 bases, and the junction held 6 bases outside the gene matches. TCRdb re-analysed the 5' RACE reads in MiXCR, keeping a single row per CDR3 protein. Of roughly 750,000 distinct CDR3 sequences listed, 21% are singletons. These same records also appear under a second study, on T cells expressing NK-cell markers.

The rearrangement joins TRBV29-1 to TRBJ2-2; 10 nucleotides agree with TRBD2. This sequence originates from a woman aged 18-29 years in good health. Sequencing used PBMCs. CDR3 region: CSTSGRADTGELFF. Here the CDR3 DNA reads TGCAGCACCAGCGGGAGGGCCGACACCGGGGAGCTGTTTTTT.